The 31 T cell receptor beta chains reported below all come from one sample, sequenced in a study of T cell responses to AZD1222 COVID-19 vaccine. Sequencing was performed with immunoSEQ multiplex PCR; in TCRdb, only in-frame clones are kept and a portion is missing. The table includes about 270,000 clones, 85% to 95% detected once. The sample was peripheral blood, taken 28 days after the second AZD1222 dose. Receptor source: an adult who received the AZD1222 COVID-19 vaccine.

The V call is TRBV7-9, the J call TRBJ1-2; possibly TRBD1 for D (5 bases). CDR3 size: 13 residues. Trimming removed 1 base at V and 8 bases at J, with 11 bases between. CDR1 and CDR2 from the germline V gene are SEHNR and FQNEAQ (reference sequence). The DNA for the CDR3 is TGTGCCAGCAGCTTAGATGGCAGGGTGGGCTACACCTTC. It specifies CASSLDGRVGYTF.

This clone was counted at least ten times. V gene TRBV6-5 combines with J gene TRBJ2-3; 7 nucleotides match TRBD1. The junction had 9 bases not matched to a gene; V was cut back by 8 bases and J by 4 bases. CDR1 and CDR2 from the germline V gene are MNHEY and SVGAGI. The CDR3 extends over 14 amino acids. Written as DNA, the CDR3 is TGTGCCAGCCAACAGGGGATAGAAGCAGATACGCAGTATTTT. Translated, it gives CASQQGIEADTQYF.

This clone has only one observation. For the CDR3, the DNA is TGCGCCAGCAGCTTGCGGCAGGACACCGGGGAGCTGTTTTTT. This encodes CASSLRQDTGELFF. The V gene is TRBV5-1, the J gene TRBJ2-2; D is unresolved. CDR3 length: 14 amino acids. Trimming took 1 base from V and 3 from J, leaving 7 bases between them. Per the germline V gene, CDR1 is SGHRS and CDR2 is YFSETQ. The whole variable domain, remainder taken from reference TRBV5-1 and TRBJ2-2, is KAGVTQTPRYLIKTRGQQVTLSCSPISGHRSVSWYQQTPGQGLQFLFEYFSETQRNKGNFPGRFSGRQFSNSRSEMNVSTLELGDSALYLCASSLRQDTGELFFGEGSRLTVL.

The CDR3 DNA sequence: TGTGCCAGCCGCCCGGGGACAGGGACGCGCCTAAGGGGCTACGAGCAGTACTTC. This translates into CASRPGTGTRLRGYEQYF. This chain uses TRBV27 with TRBJ2-7; 9 nucleotides agree with TRBD1. The germline V gene encodes CDR1 MNHEY and CDR2 SMNVEV (reference sequence). Losses at the gene ends were 8 bases for V and 3 bases for J; bases not matched to a gene: 20. This CDR3 spans 18 amino acids.

The J gene is TRBJ2-7, the V gene TRBV28, with a possible D match to TRBD1 (5 bases). Germline V gene lookup returns CDR1 MDHEN and CDR2 SYDVKM. Trimming removed 10 bases at V and 2 bases at J, with 9 bases between. The CDR3 contains 11 residues. CDR3 residues: CATADTYEQYF. Here the CDR3 DNA reads TGTGCCACCGCGGACACCTACGAGCAGTACTTC.

The CDR3 loop is CASSPTGTSGSYEQFF. In nucleotides, the CDR3 is TGTGCCAGTAGTCCCACCGGGACTAGCGGGAGTTATGAGCAGTTCTTC. The rearrangement links TRBV19 to TRBJ2-1, with 14 bases identical to TRBD2. The length of the CDR3 is 16 residues. Germline V CDR1 and CDR2: LNHDA, SQIVND (reference sequence). The junction had 8 bases not matched to a gene; V was cut back by 5 bases and J by 8 bases.

The CDR3 nucleotides are TGTGCCAGTAGTCGAGGGGTGAGCTCCTACAATGAGCAGTTCTTC. Translated, it gives CASSRGVSSYNEQFF. J is TRBJ2-1 and V is TRBV19; D tentatively reads TRBD1 or TRBD2 (5 bases each). The CDR3 covers 15 residues. Looked up from germline, CDR1 is LNHDA and CDR2 is SQIVND (reference sequence). V lost 5 bases, J lost 0 bases, and 11 bases lay in between.

J is TRBJ1-1 and V is TRBV9, with TRBD1 matching over 9 bases. The CDR3 consists of 14 residues. From germline, CDR1 is SGDLS and CDR2 YYNGEE. V lost 2 bases, J lost 5 bases, and 4 bases stayed unmatched. CDR3 residues: CASSVRQGGTEAFF. As DNA, the CDR3 is TGTGCCAGCAGCGTTAGACAGGGGGGTACTGAAGCTTTCTTT.

For the CDR3, the DNA is TGTGCCAGCAGCCCACTAACTAGCGGGCCCTACAATGAGCAGTTCTTC. Protein sequence: CASSPLTSGPYNEQFF. The chain recombines TRBV7-2 with TRBJ2-1; TRBD2 agrees at 9 bases. The CDR3 has 16 amino acids. Per the germline V gene, CDR1 is SGHTA and CDR2 is FQGNSA. Trimming took 5 bases from V and 2 from J; bases not matched to a gene: 7.

This clone occurred once. The rearrangement links TRBV7-9 to TRBJ2-1; no clear D gene. Trimming left V 1 base short and J 9 bases short, with 10 bases between. The CDR3 extends over 13 amino acids. Per germline, CDR1 SEHNR and CDR2 FQNEAQ (reference sequence). CDR3 coding DNA: TGTGCCAGCAGCTTAGTTGGTCCTGGTGAGCAGTTCTTC. Translated: CASSLVGPGEQFF.

This chain connects TRBV5-1 to TRBJ2-3; 9 bases are shared with TRBD2. Germline-derived CDR1 and CDR2 are SGHRS and YFSETQ. The CDR3 is 17 amino acids. V was clipped by 0 bases and J by 2 bases; unmatched bases: 7. The chain's CDR3 is CASSLALAGASTDTQYF. The CDR3 DNA sequence: TGCGCCAGCAGCTTGGCCTTAGCGGGGGCCTCCACAGATACGCAGTATTTT.

This rearrangement joins TRBV27 to TRBJ1-5; D is ambiguous. This CDR3 has 14 amino acids. Germline assignment: CDR1 MNHEY and CDR2 SMNVEV (reference sequence). The ends were cut back, 6 bases at V and 1 base at J, with 10 bases in the middle. Written as DNA, the CDR3 is TGTGCCAGCAGGCACGGTGGGAGCAATCAGCCCCAGCATTTT. Translated, it gives CASRHGGSNQPQHF.

The chain couples TRBV5-1 to TRBJ2-7, with 11 bases fitting TRBD1. J gave up 2 bases and V 5 bases, and 3 bases lay outside the gene matches. This CDR3 is 14 amino acids long. Per germline, CDR1 SGHRS and CDR2 YFSETQ. CDR3 region: CASRAGQGAYEQYF. The DNA for the CDR3 is TGCGCCAGCAGAGCGGGACAGGGGGCCTACGAGCAGTACTTC.

The chain links TRBV18 to TRBJ2-7; TRBD1 aligns across 9 bases. The ends lost 3 bases at V and 6 bases at J; junction bases unmatched: 0. The CDR3 consists of 12 residues. Germline CDR1 is KGHSH and CDR2 is LQKENI. CDR3 region: CASSPGQGEQYF. The CDR3 DNA follows: TGTGCCAGCTCACCGGGACAGGGCGAGCAGTACTTC.

The chain combines TRBV29-1 with TRBJ1-2, with 9 bases matching TRBD1. Per the germline V gene, CDR1 is SQVTM and CDR2 is ANQGSEA. The junction had 4 bases not matched to a gene; V was cut back by 6 bases and J by 8 bases. The CDR3 length is 11 residues. CDR3 sequence: CSVADRGGYTF. CDR3 nucleotide sequence: TGCAGCGTGGCGGACAGGGGAGGCTACACCTTC.

This CDR3 reads CAWSHQPGVASGANVLTF. The CDR3, as DNA: TGTGCCTGGAGCCATCAACCAGGGGTGGCCTCTGGGGCCAACGTCCTGACTTTC. The chain joins TRBV30 to TRBJ2-6; maybe TRBD1 (6 bases). Germline lookup yields CDR1 GTSNPN and CDR2 SVGIG (reference sequence). V lost 3 bases and J lost 0, with 18 bases in between. The CDR3 length is 18 residues.

This chain links TRBV9 with TRBJ2-3, with a weak D call TRBD1 (6 bases). V was shortened by 3 bases and J by 2 bases, with 13 bases between the two germline ends. The CDR3 sequence is 15 residues long. CDR1 SGDLS and CDR2 YYNGEE come from the germline V gene. Here the CDR3 reads CASSAQGHFTDTQYF. The CDR3 DNA sequence: TGTGCCAGCAGCGCCCAGGGGCACTTCACAGATACGCAGTATTTT.

For the CDR3, the DNA is TGTGCCAGCAGTTGGGACTCTGGGGCCAACGTCCTGACTTTC. Protein product: CASSWDSGANVLTF. This chain connects TRBV28 to TRBJ2-6, with D unclear. Germline CDR1 is MDHEN and CDR2 is SYDVKM. V lost 4 bases and J lost 0, with 4 bases in between. This CDR3 region has 14 residues.

The chain has TRBV7-2 and TRBJ2-3; 7 nucleotides agree with TRBD2. V lost 5 bases and J lost 0; bases outside the gene matches: 2. This CDR3 is 14 amino acids long. Germline V CDR1 and CDR2: SGHTA, FQGNSA. The CDR3 protein is CASSLSGSTDTQYF. CDR3 coding DNA: TGTGCCAGCAGCCTTAGCGGGAGCACAGATACGCAGTATTTT.

The rearrangement links TRBV6-5 to TRBJ2-2; D unclear. V lost 0 bases and J lost 7, with 9 bases in between. The germline CDR1 and CDR2 sequences are MNHEY and SVGAGI. The CDR3 consists of 14 residues. The CDR3 DNA reads as TGTGCCAGCAGTTACTCGTTAGGTGGCGGGGAGCTGTTTTTT. Its translation is CASSYSLGGGELFF.

The chain has TRBV27 and TRBJ2-7; 10 bases match TRBD1. The CDR3 sequence is 15 residues long. Germline V gene sequence: CDR1 MNHEY, CDR2 SMNVEV (reference sequence). V lost 3 bases, J lost 5 bases, and 7 bases stayed unmatched. Here the CDR3 reads CASSFRDRGRHEQYF. DNA for the CDR3: TGTGCCAGCAGTTTTCGAGACAGGGGGCGGCACGAGCAGTACTTC.

A note on this clone: Within the sample, other DNA sequences also encode this same CDR3. The chain is built from TRBV30 and TRBJ1-2, with unresolved D. With 0 bases removed from V and 7 bases from J, the gap between germline ends came to 6 bases. Germline values: CDR1 GTSNPN, CDR2 SVGIG (reference sequence). The CDR3 spans 11 residues. The CDR3 region has the DNA TGTGCCTGGAGTGTAGGCGGTGGCTACACCTTC. Translated, it gives CAWSVGGGYTF. Combining the CDR3 with reference TRBV30 and TRBJ1-2 gives the whole variable domain SQTIHQWPATLVQPVGSPLSLECTVEGTSNPNLYWYRQAAGRGLQLLFYSVGIGQISSEVPQNLSASRPQDRQFILSSKKLLLSDSGFYLCAWSVGGGYTFGSGTRLTVV.

This clone has just one count. The chain employs TRBV2 and TRBJ2-7, with TRBD2 matching over 12 bases. V was clipped by 5 bases and J by 4 bases; unmatched bases: 3. The germline V gene has CDR1 SNHLY and CDR2 FYNNEI. The CDR3 runs to 14 residues. Written as DNA, the CDR3 is TGTGCCAGCAGTTCTAGCGGGGGGGGTTACGAGCAGTACTTC. This gives the protein CASSSSGGGYEQYF.

The chain joins TRBV9 to TRBJ2-2, with 9 bases identical to TRBD2. Trimming at V came to 0 bases and at J to 6 bases, leaving 9 bases not matched to a gene. This CDR3 has 17 residues. Germline-derived CDR1 and CDR2 are SGDLS and YYNGEE. CDR3 sequence reads: CASSVGWSGRKSGELFF. Here the CDR3 DNA reads TGTGCCAGCAGCGTAGGCTGGAGCGGGAGGAAATCCGGGGAGCTGTTTTTT.

This clone showed up just a few times. The chain is built from TRBV7-8 and TRBJ1-5; tentative D call: TRBD1 (6 bases). V was shortened by 1 base and J by 3 bases, with 13 bases between the two germline ends. The CDR3 consists of 16 residues. Germline CDR1 and CDR2: SGHVS and FQNEAQ. The CDR3, as DNA: TGTGCCAGCAGCTTAGGCGACAGGATGATCAATCAGCCCCAGCATTTT. It codes for CASSLGDRMINQPQHF. The full variable domain, rest sourced from reference TRBV7-8 and TRBJ1-5, is GAGVSQSPRYKVAKRGQDVALRCDPISGHVSLFWYQQALGQGPEFLTYFQNEAQLDKSGLPSDRFFAERPEGSVSTLKIQRTQQEDSAVYLCASSLGDRMINQPQHFGDGTRLSIL.

This clone has just a few counts. As DNA, the CDR3 is TGTGCCAGCAGCCCGGGGACAGGGGGAGGTCAGCCCCAGCATTTT. Protein product: CASSPGTGGGQPQHF. J is TRBJ1-5 and V is TRBV6-2 or TRBV6-3; 11 bases align to TRBD1. CDR3 length: 15 amino acids. V lost 6 bases, J lost 6 bases, and 7 bases stayed unmatched. Germline assignment: CDR1 MNHEY and CDR2 SVGEGT.

This rearrangement joins TRBV4-1 to TRBJ2-7; the D gene is possibly TRBD2 (6 bases). Germline values: CDR1 MGHRA, CDR2 YSYEKL. V shed 1 base and J shed 1 base, with 14 bases lying between them. The CDR3 consists of 16 residues. The CDR3 spells CASSQGWRAKSYEQYF. CDR3 DNA sequence: TGCGCCAGCAGCCAAGGATGGAGGGCCAAATCCTACGAGCAGTACTTC.

The chain joins TRBV4-1 to TRBJ2-2; D might be TRBD2 (5 bases). The germline CDR1 and CDR2 sequences are MGHRA and YSYEKL. There are 18 residues in the CDR3. With 3 bases removed from V and 5 bases from J, the gap between germline ends came to 22 bases. The CDR3 region is CASSHDKARARATGELFF. The CDR3 bases are TGCGCCAGCAGCCATGATAAGGCGCGGGCAAGGGCGACCGGGGAGCTGTTTTTT.

The chain carries TRBV2 and TRBJ1-1; 7 bases match TRBD1. V lost 7 bases and J lost 2; bases outside the gene matches: 4. Germline V CDR1 and CDR2: SNHLY, FYNNEI. The CDR3 is 13 amino acids. The CDR3 region has the DNA TGTGCCAGCATTGACAGGGCAAACACTGAAGCTTTCTTT. Translated: CASIDRANTEAFF.

The sample holds one count of this clone. The chain carries TRBV2 and TRBJ2-2; D unresolved. The CDR3 covers 16 residues. With 1 base removed from V and 4 bases from J, the gap between germline ends came to 13 bases. Germline CDR1 SNHLY, CDR2 FYNNEI. For the CDR3, the DNA is TGTGCCAGCAGTGAAGTGGCCAAGAGCCCCACCGGGGAGCTGTTTTTT. Translation gives CASSEVAKSPTGELFF.

This chain uses TRBV15 with TRBJ1-1, with 9 positions matching TRBD1. This CDR3 contains 15 residues. The germline CDR1 and CDR2 sequences are LNHNV and YYDKDF (reference sequence). V shed 3 bases and J 5 bases; nucleotides not matched to a gene: 7. CDR3 protein: CATSSPWTGETEAFF. CDR3 nucleotides: TGTGCCACCAGCAGTCCTTGGACAGGGGAAACTGAAGCTTTCTTT.